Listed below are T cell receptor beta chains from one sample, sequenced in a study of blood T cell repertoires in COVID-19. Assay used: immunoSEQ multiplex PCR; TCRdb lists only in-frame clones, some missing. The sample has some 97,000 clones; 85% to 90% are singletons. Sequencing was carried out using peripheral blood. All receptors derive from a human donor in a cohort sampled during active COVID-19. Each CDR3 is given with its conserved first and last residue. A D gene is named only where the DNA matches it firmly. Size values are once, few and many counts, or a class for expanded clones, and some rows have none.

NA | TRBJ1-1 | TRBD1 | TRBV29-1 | CSVNRGLGTEAFF | TGCAGCGTAAACAGGGGGCTAGGGACTGAAGCTTTCTTT
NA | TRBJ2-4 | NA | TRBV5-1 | CASSPGQGRDIQYF | TGCGCCAGCAGCCCTGGTCAGGGGAGGGACATTCAGTACTTC
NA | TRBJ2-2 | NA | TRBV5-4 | CASSLGLESPGELFF | TGTGCCAGCAGCTTGGGACTAGAGTCTCCCGGGGAGCTGTTTTTT
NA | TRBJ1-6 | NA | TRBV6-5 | CASRGPGGNSPLHF | TGTGCCAGCAGAGGGCCGGGAGGAAATTCACCCCTCCACTTT
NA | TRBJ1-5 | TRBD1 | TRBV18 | CASSPRGQGNQPQHF | TGTGCCAGCTCACCACGGGGACAGGGAAATCAGCCCCAGCATTTT
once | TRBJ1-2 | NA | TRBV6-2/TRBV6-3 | CASSFGGLYGYTF | TGTGCCAGCAGTTTTGGAGGGCTCTATGGCTACACCTTC
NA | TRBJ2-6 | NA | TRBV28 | CASSRTDSGANVLTF | TGTGCCAGCAGCCGGACAGACTCTGGGGCCAACGTCCTGACTTTC
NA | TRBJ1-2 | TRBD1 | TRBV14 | CASSQGQGGYGYTF | TGTGCCAGCAGCCAAGGCCAGGGGGGCTATGGCTACACCTTC
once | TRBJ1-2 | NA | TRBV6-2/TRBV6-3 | CASSPRTSMGYGYTF | TGTGCCAGCAGCCCCCGGACAAGCATGGGCTATGGCTACACCTTC
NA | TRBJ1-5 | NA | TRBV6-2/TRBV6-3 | CASSYSFSHQPQHF | TGTGCCAGCAGTTACTCGTTCAGTCATCAGCCCCAGCATTTT
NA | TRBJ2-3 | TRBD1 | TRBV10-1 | CASSLGTGGFSTDTQYF | TGCGCCAGCAGTCTCGGGACAGGGGGATTTAGCACAGATACGCAGTATTTT
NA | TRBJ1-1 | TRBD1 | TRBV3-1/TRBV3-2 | CASSQPGQGGLAFF | TGTGCCAGCAGCCAGCCGGGACAGGGGGGATTGGCTTTCTTT
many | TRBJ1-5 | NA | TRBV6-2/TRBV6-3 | CASSYLGHQPQHF | TGTGCCAGCAGTTACTTGGGGCATCAGCCCCAGCATTTT
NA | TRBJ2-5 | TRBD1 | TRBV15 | CATSRLEGAEETQYF | TGTGCCACCAGCAGACTAGAGGGGGCGGAAGAGACCCAGTACTTC
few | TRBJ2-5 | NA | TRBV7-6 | CASSRRGRGETQYF | TGTGCCAGCAGCCGGAGGGGCCGGGGGGAGACCCAGTACTTC
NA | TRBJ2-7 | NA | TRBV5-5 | CASSFQDSPSF | TGTGCCAGCAGCTTTCAGGACTCCCCCTCTTTC
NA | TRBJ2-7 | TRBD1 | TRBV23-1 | CASSQSWTGEYEQYF | TGCGCCAGCAGTCAATCGTGGACAGGGGAGTACGAGCAGTACTTC
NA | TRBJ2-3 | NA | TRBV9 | CASSVTIQGGTDTQYF | TGTGCCAGCAGCGTAACCATACAGGGGGGGACAGATACGCAGTATTTT
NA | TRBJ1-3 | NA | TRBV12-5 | CASGFSGSGNTIYF | TGTGCTAGTGGTTTCTCGGGTTCTGGAAACACCATATATTTT
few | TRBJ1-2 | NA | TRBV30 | CAWTPNYGYTF | TGTGCCTGGACTCCTAACTATGGCTACACCTTC
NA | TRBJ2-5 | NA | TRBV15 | CATSREHNRDFGFETQYF | TGTGCCACCAGCAGAGAACATAACAGGGATTTTGGTTTTGAGACCCAGTACTTC
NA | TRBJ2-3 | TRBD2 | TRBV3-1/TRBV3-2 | CASSQGGRVFYTQYF | TGTGCCAGCAGCCAGGGCGGGAGGGTTTTTTATACGCAGTATTTT
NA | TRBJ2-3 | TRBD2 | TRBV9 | CASSVGTSGGTDTQYF | TGTGCCAGCAGCGTAGGGACTAGCGGGGGCACAGATACGCAGTATTTT
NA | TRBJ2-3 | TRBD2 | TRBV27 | CASKLAGLKDTQYF | TGTGCCAGCAAACTAGCGGGGTTGAAAGATACGCAGTATTTT
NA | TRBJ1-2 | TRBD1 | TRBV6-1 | CASSEPGTGGARDYGYTF | TGTGCCAGCAGTGAACCCGGGACAGGGGGCGCCAGGGATTATGGCTACACCTTC
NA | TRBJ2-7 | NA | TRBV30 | CAWSKTNYEQYF | TGTGCCTGGAGTAAAACTAACTACGAGCAGTACTTC
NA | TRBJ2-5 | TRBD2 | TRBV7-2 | CACSPGLAQRETQYF | TGTGCCTGCAGCCCGGGACTAGCTCAACGAGAGACCCAGTACTTC
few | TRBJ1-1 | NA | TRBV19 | CASSAQGGTEAFF | TGTGCCAGTAGTGCGCAGGGTGGCACTGAAGCTTTCTTT
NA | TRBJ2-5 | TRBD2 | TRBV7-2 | CASSLASSGLLETQYF | TGTGCCAGCAGCTTAGCGTCTAGCGGCCTTTTGGAGACCCAGTACTTC
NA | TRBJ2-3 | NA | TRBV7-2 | CASSPGLATSTQYF | TGTGCCAGCAGCCCGGGACTCGCAACGTCAACGCAGTATTTT
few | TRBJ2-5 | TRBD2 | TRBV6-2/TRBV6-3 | CASSYSGSVRGETQYF | TGTGCCAGCAGTTATAGCGGGAGTGTCAGGGGAGAGACCCAGTACTTC
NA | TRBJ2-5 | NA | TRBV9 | CASSVEPRETQYF | TGTGCCAGCAGCGTAGAACCTAGAGAGACCCAGTACTTC
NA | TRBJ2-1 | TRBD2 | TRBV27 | CASSPTWAGERYNEQFF | TGTGCCAGCAGCCCTACCTGGGCGGGAGAACGCTACAATGAGCAGTTCTTC
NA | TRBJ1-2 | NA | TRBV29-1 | CSVETELYGYTF | TGCAGCGTAGAGACAGAGCTCTATGGCTACACCTTC
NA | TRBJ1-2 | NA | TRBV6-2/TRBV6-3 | CASSYGSGRLNYGYTF | TGTGCCAGCAGTTATGGGTCGGGGAGACTTAACTATGGCTACACCTTC
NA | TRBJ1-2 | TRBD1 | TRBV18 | CASSPPSTGGGKGYTF | TGTGCCAGCTCACCACCAAGTACAGGGGGAGGAAAAGGCTACACCTTC
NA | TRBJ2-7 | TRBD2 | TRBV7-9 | CASSASSGSYEQYF | TGTGCCAGCAGCGCCTCTAGCGGCTCCTACGAGCAGTACTTC
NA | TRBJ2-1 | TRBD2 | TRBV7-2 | CASSRSGGVSYNEQFF | TGTGCCAGCAGCCGTAGCGGGGGAGTCTCCTACAATGAGCAGTTCTTC
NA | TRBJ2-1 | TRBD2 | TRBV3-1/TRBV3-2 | CASRFSGDSYNEQFF | TGTGCCAGCAGATTTAGCGGGGATTCCTACAATGAGCAGTTCTTC
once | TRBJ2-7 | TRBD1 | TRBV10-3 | CAISRDRGPYEQYF | TGTGCCATCAGCCGGGACAGGGGCCCCTACGAGCAGTACTTC
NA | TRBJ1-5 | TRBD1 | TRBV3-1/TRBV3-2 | CASSPRDRVGQPQHF | TGTGCCAGCAGCCCCAGGGACAGGGTGGGTCAGCCCCAGCATTTT
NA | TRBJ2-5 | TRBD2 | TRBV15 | CATSPASGRETQYF | TGTGCCACCAGCCCCGCTAGCGGGAGAGAGACCCAGTACTTC
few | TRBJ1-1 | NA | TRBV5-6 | CASSFEVYVGTGEAFF | TGTGCCAGCAGCTTTGAGGTATATGTGGGTACGGGTGAAGCTTTCTTT
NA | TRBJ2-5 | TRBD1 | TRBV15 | CATSRDRAGGPSLAKTQYF | TGTGCCACCAGCAGAGACCGGGCAGGGGGCCCTTCCCTGGCGAAGACCCAGTACTTC
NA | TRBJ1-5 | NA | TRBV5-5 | CASSLAQVTNQPQHF | TGTGCCAGCAGCTTAGCCCAGGTTACCAATCAGCCCCAGCATTTT
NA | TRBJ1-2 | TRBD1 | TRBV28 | CASSLAGQGQITYGYTF | TGTGCCAGCAGCCTCGCGGGACAGGGACAAATTACGTATGGCTACACCTTC
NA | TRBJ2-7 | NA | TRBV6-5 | CASSPLPGGGYEQYF | TGTGCCAGCAGCCCGCTCCCTGGGGGAGGTTACGAGCAGTACTTC
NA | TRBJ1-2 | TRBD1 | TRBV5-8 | CASSRTGGAGGYTF | TGTGCCAGCAGCCGCACAGGGGGCGCGGGTGGCTACACCTTC
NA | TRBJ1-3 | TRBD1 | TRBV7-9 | CASSPRDRHSGNTIYF | TGTGCCAGCAGCCCCCGGGACAGGCACTCTGGAAACACCATATATTTT
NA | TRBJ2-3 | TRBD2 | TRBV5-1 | CASSPQGTSGTDTQYF | TGCGCCAGCAGCCCTCAAGGGACTAGCGGCACAGATACGCAGTATTTT
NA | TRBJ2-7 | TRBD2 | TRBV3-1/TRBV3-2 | CASSQGTSGSYEQYF | TGTGCCAGCAGCCAAGGGACTAGCGGGAGCTACGAGCAGTACTTC
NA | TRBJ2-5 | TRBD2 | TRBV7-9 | CASSLTGAGARETQYF | TGTGCCAGCAGCTTAACCGGGGCGGGAGCGAGAGAGACCCAGTACTTC
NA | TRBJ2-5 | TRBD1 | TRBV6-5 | CASSTRDRGQETQYF | TGTGCCAGCAGTACCCGGGACAGAGGACAAGAGACCCAGTACTTC